The clone carrying this T cell receptor (beta chain) showed up just once. Antigen unknown. CD8+ and CD4+ T cells from blood underwent TCR beta sequencing, which was carried out in a high-throughput format. The entry originates in a study of CD8 T cells in Susac syndrome. Study-level results: A relatively small number of individuals underwent TCR sequencing and HLA analysis.

After extraction with the RNeasy kit, about 0.5 to 1 ug of the RNA was reverse transcribed using random hexamers. The method of amplification for TCR beta CDR3 was immunoSEQ multiplex PCR, covering 54 Vbeta and 13 Jbeta. TCRdb fed the immunoSEQ multiplex PCR reads into MiXCR, producing one record per CDR3 protein. The table lists around 130,000 distinct CDR3 sequences, roughly 80% of them singletons. The CDR3 totals 15 residues. With 4 bases clipped from V and 2 bases from J, the junction kept 5 bases outside the gene matches. CDR1 is MNHEY, CDR2 SMNVEV, per germline (reference sequence). The sequence was collected from a human donor with multiple sclerosis. Sequencing used CD8+ T cells from PBMCs. The gene calls are TRBV27 and TRBJ1-1, with 9 bases aligning to TRBD1. CDR3 residues: CASSSTQGANTEAFF. The CDR3 nucleotides read TGTGCCAGCAGTTCAACACAGGGGGCTAACACTGAAGCTTTCTTT.